The rows below give T cell receptor beta chains drawn from one sample of a study of neurological immune-mediated disorders. TCRdb redid the calling of the 5' RACE reads with MiXCR, one entry per CDR3 protein. The sample contains 27,000 or so distinct CDR3 sequences, roughly 14% of which appear only once. Sequencing was done on a sample of PBMCs. The receptor set was obtained from a man between 65 and 79 years old in good health. Each CDR3 is given with its conserved first and last residue. Each record gives: CDR3 protein, CDR3 DNA, D gene, V gene, J gene, clone size. The D gene is left open where the match is weak. Clone size is not always given. Where it is, it says once, few, many or a class for expanded clones.

CDR3 protein: CASSLALGGTYNEQFF; CDR3 DNA: TGTGCCAGCAGCTTAGCGCTGGGGGGGACCTACAATGAGCAGTTCTTC; D gene: TRBD2; V gene: TRBV7-9; J gene: TRBJ2-1; clone size: many
CDR3 protein: CASSLIPGQNYGYTF; CDR3 DNA: TGCGCCAGCAGCTTGATCCCGGGACAGAACTATGGCTACACCTTC; D gene: TRBD1; V gene: TRBV5-1; J gene: TRBJ1-2; clone size: many
CDR3 protein: CASSPGPGRSSYEQYF; CDR3 DNA: TGTGCCAGCAGCCCGGGGCCGGGACGGTCTTCCTACGAGCAGTACTTC; D gene: .; V gene: TRBV7-9; J gene: TRBJ2-7; clone size: .
CDR3 protein: CASSLGTYEQYF; CDR3 DNA: TGCGCCAGCAGCTTGGGAACCTACGAGCAGTACTTC; D gene: .; V gene: TRBV5-1; J gene: TRBJ2-7; clone size: many
CDR3 protein: CASSNWGGEQFF; CDR3 DNA: TGTGCCAGCAGCAATTGGGGGGGCGAGCAGTTCTTC; D gene: .; V gene: TRBV7-7; J gene: TRBJ2-1; clone size: once
CDR3 protein: CASSEALRYEQYF; CDR3 DNA: TGTGCCAGCAGTGAAGCGCTTCGGTACGAGCAGTACTTC; D gene: .; V gene: TRBV6-1; J gene: TRBJ2-7; clone size: many
CDR3 protein: CASSQLGRGGQNEQFF; CDR3 DNA: TGTGCCAGCAGCCAACTCGGGCGGGGGGGCCAGAATGAGCAGTTCTTC; D gene: TRBD2; V gene: TRBV7-2; J gene: TRBJ2-1; clone size: many
CDR3 protein: CASSLGATDTQYF; CDR3 DNA: TGTGCCAGCAGCTTAGGGGCGACAGATACGCAGTATTTT; D gene: .; V gene: TRBV7-3; J gene: TRBJ2-3; clone size: many
CDR3 protein: CASSANRDRDTDTQYF; CDR3 DNA: TGTGCCAGCAGCGCCAACCGGGACAGGGACACAGATACGCAGTATTTT; D gene: TRBD1; V gene: TRBV9; J gene: TRBJ2-3; clone size: many
CDR3 protein: CSARDPLGSPDTQYF; CDR3 DNA: TGCAGTGCTAGAGATCCCTTGGGCTCCCCAGATACGCAGTATTTT; D gene: .; V gene: TRBV20-1; J gene: TRBJ2-3; clone size: many
CDR3 protein: CASSPRGQGLATNEKLFF; CDR3 DNA: TGTGCCAGCAGCCCCCGGGGACAGGGGTTAGCAACTAATGAAAAACTGTTTTTT; D gene: TRBD1; V gene: TRBV7-2; J gene: TRBJ1-4; clone size: many
CDR3 protein: CSVVRSSGATDTQYF; CDR3 DNA: TGCAGCGTCGTCCGGAGTAGCGGGGCGACAGATACGCAGTATTTT; D gene: TRBD2; V gene: TRBV29-1; J gene: TRBJ2-3; clone size: few
CDR3 protein: CASSQDRGSYSHLHF; CDR3 DNA: TGTGCCAGCAGCCAAGACAGGGGGTCTTATTCACACCTCCACTTC; D gene: TRBD1; V gene: TRBV11-2; J gene: TRBJ1-6; clone size: .
CDR3 protein: CSASENGYGYTF; CDR3 DNA: TGCAGTGCTAGCGAGAATGGCTATGGCTACACCTTC; D gene: .; V gene: TRBV20-1; J gene: TRBJ1-2; clone size: many
CDR3 protein: CASSGTGQIYGYTF; CDR3 DNA: TGTGCCAGCAGTGGGACGGGACAGATCTATGGCTACACCTTC; D gene: TRBD1; V gene: TRBV28; J gene: TRBJ1-2; clone size: many
CDR3 protein: CASSPYRGDFDRAFF; CDR3 DNA: TGTGCCAGCTCACCGTACAGGGGTGACTTCGATCGAGCTTTCTTT; D gene: TRBD1; V gene: TRBV18; J gene: TRBJ1-1; clone size: .
CDR3 protein: CSVANQGAYTF; CDR3 DNA: TGCAGCGTGGCCAATCAGGGGGCCTACACCTTC; D gene: TRBD1; V gene: TRBV29-1; J gene: TRBJ1-2; clone size: many
CDR3 protein: CASSIDRSTGELFF; CDR3 DNA: TGTGCCAGTAGTATAGATCGCTCTACCGGGGAGCTGTTTTTT; D gene: .; V gene: TRBV19; J gene: TRBJ2-2; clone size: .
CDR3 protein: CASSPGGAEAFF; CDR3 DNA: TGTGCCAGCAGCCCGGGGGGCGCTGAAGCTTTCTTT; D gene: .; V gene: TRBV12-3/TRBV12-4; J gene: TRBJ1-1; clone size: .
CDR3 protein: CASSQELVIGPKNIQYF; CDR3 DNA: TGTGCCAGCAGCCAAGAATTGGTAATAGGGCCCAAAAACATTCAGTACTTC; D gene: .; V gene: TRBV4-2; J gene: TRBJ2-4; clone size: many
CDR3 protein: CASTEAANTGELFF; CDR3 DNA: TGTGCCAGCACAGAGGCCGCGAACACCGGGGAGCTGTTTTTT; D gene: .; V gene: TRBV11-1; J gene: TRBJ2-2; clone size: many
CDR3 protein: CATSRARGYNEQFF; CDR3 DNA: TGTGCCACCAGCAGAGCTAGAGGGTACAATGAGCAGTTCTTC; D gene: .; V gene: TRBV15; J gene: TRBJ2-1; clone size: .
CDR3 protein: CATSYRGSGNTIYF; CDR3 DNA: TGTGCCACCAGTTACAGGGGTAGTGGAAACACCATATATTTT; D gene: TRBD1; V gene: TRBV15; J gene: TRBJ1-3; clone size: many
CDR3 protein: CASSPAVTDYGYTF; CDR3 DNA: TGCGCCAGCAGCCCCGCGGTAACGGACTATGGCTACACCTTC; D gene: .; V gene: TRBV5-1; J gene: TRBJ1-2; clone size: many
CDR3 protein: CASSFVGNHEQYF; CDR3 DNA: TGTGCCAGCAGTTTTGTGGGAAACCACGAGCAGTACTTC; D gene: .; V gene: TRBV27; J gene: TRBJ2-7; clone size: many
CDR3 protein: CSARGQGDPYNEQFF; CDR3 DNA: TGCAGTGCTAGAGGCCAGGGGGATCCCTACAATGAGCAGTTCTTC; D gene: TRBD1; V gene: TRBV20-1; J gene: TRBJ2-1; clone size: many
CDR3 protein: CASSLWDRRETQYF; CDR3 DNA: TGTGCCAGCAGCTTATGGGACAGGCGCGAGACCCAGTACTTC; D gene: TRBD1; V gene: TRBV11-3; J gene: TRBJ2-5; clone size: .
CDR3 protein: CASRGQGTYEQYF; CDR3 DNA: TGTGCCAGCAGGGGACAGGGGACCTACGAGCAGTACTTC; D gene: TRBD1; V gene: TRBV28; J gene: TRBJ2-7; clone size: many
CDR3 protein: CASSLARTSDTQYF; CDR3 DNA: TGTGCCAGCAGCTTAGCACGGACATCAGATACGCAGTATTTT; D gene: .; V gene: TRBV7-2; J gene: TRBJ2-3; clone size: many
CDR3 protein: CASSQLAGQADTQYF; CDR3 DNA: TGTGCCAGCAGCCAGCTTGCGGGGCAGGCAGATACGCAGTATTTT; D gene: .; V gene: TRBV14; J gene: TRBJ2-3; clone size: many
CDR3 protein: CASIFALGGKGPYNSPLHF; CDR3 DNA: TGTGCCAGCATCTTCGCCTTGGGAGGGAAAGGCCCTTATAATTCACCCCTCCACTTT; D gene: .; V gene: TRBV6-6; J gene: TRBJ1-6; clone size: many
CDR3 protein: CASTWDRSYNEQFF; CDR3 DNA: TGTGCCAGCACCTGGGACAGATCCTACAATGAGCAGTTCTTC; D gene: TRBD1; V gene: TRBV2; J gene: TRBJ2-1; clone size: many
CDR3 protein: CASSVGVTGADEQYF; CDR3 DNA: TGTGCCAGCAGCGTAGGTGTGACAGGGGCGGACGAGCAGTACTTC; D gene: TRBD1; V gene: TRBV9; J gene: TRBJ2-7; clone size: many
CDR3 protein: CASSPTEKNLRNEKLFF; CDR3 DNA: TGTGCCAGTAGTCCGACAGAAAAGAACTTACGTAATGAAAAACTGTTTTTT; D gene: .; V gene: TRBV19; J gene: TRBJ1-4; clone size: many
CDR3 protein: CASSLGTDGYTF; CDR3 DNA: TGTGCCAGCAGCTTGGGGACTGATGGCTACACCTTC; D gene: .; V gene: TRBV7-9; J gene: TRBJ1-2; clone size: many
CDR3 protein: CASSTTGGHFYEQYF; CDR3 DNA: TGTGCCAGCAGTACTACAGGGGGCCACTTTTACGAGCAGTACTTC; D gene: TRBD1; V gene: TRBV28; J gene: TRBJ2-7; clone size: many
CDR3 protein: CSVKPGLAGGTDTQYF; CDR3 DNA: TGCAGTGTTAAGCCGGGACTAGCGGGGGGGACAGATACGCAGTATTTT; D gene: TRBD2; V gene: TRBV20-1; J gene: TRBJ2-3; clone size: many
CDR3 protein: CASSVRPDRNQPQHF; CDR3 DNA: TGTGCCAGCAGCGTACGTCCCGACCGCAATCAGCCCCAGCATTTT; D gene: .; V gene: TRBV9; J gene: TRBJ1-5; clone size: many
CDR3 protein: CASSPRDVSYEQYF; CDR3 DNA: TGTGCCAGCAGCCCGAGGGACGTCTCCTACGAGCAGTACTTC; D gene: .; V gene: TRBV7-9; J gene: TRBJ2-7; clone size: many
CDR3 protein: CASSPSTGRVGYGYTF; CDR3 DNA: TGCGCCAGCAGTCCTTCGACAGGCCGAGTGGGCTATGGCTACACCTTC; D gene: .; V gene: TRBV10-2; J gene: TRBJ1-2; clone size: many
CDR3 protein: CASSFPGLLAKNIQYF; CDR3 DNA: TGTGCCAGCAGTTTTCCCGGTTTACTAGCCAAAAACATTCAGTACTTC; D gene: .; V gene: TRBV28; J gene: TRBJ2-4; clone size: many
CDR3 protein: CTISGSTPPGGYTF; CDR3 DNA: TGTACCATCAGTGGGTCGACACCTCCCGGGGGCTACACCTTC; D gene: .; V gene: TRBV10-3; J gene: TRBJ1-2; clone size: .
CDR3 protein: CASSLAWGTDTQYF; CDR3 DNA: TGTGCCAGCAGCTTGGCGTGGGGCACAGATACGCAGTATTTT; D gene: .; V gene: TRBV5-5; J gene: TRBJ2-3; clone size: few
CDR3 protein: CASSPPSQRGREQYF; CDR3 DNA: TGTGCCAGCTCACCCCCTTCGCAGAGGGGTCGTGAGCAGTACTTC; D gene: .; V gene: TRBV18; J gene: TRBJ2-7; clone size: many
CDR3 protein: CASSLAGVGAYEQYF; CDR3 DNA: TGTGCCAGCAGCTTAGCGGGGGTCGGAGCCTACGAGCAGTACTTC; D gene: .; V gene: TRBV7-2; J gene: TRBJ2-7; clone size: many
CDR3 protein: CASIGLNTEAFF; CDR3 DNA: TGCGCCAGCATAGGGTTGAACACTGAAGCTTTCTTT; D gene: .; V gene: TRBV10-2; J gene: TRBJ1-1; clone size: many
CDR3 protein: CSAREGLAEYNEQFF; CDR3 DNA: TGCAGTGCTAGAGAGGGGCTAGCGGAGTACAATGAGCAGTTCTTC; D gene: TRBD2; V gene: TRBV20-1; J gene: TRBJ2-1; clone size: few
CDR3 protein: CASSLGSGREKLFF; CDR3 DNA: TGTGCCAGCAGCTTGGGGTCAGGGAGGGAAAAACTGTTTTTT; D gene: .; V gene: TRBV5-5; J gene: TRBJ1-4; clone size: many
CDR3 protein: CASSPWTSQDTQYF; CDR3 DNA: TGCGCCAGCAGCCCCTGGACCTCGCAAGATACGCAGTATTTT; D gene: .; V gene: TRBV5-1; J gene: TRBJ2-3; clone size: many
CDR3 protein: CASSLSLLNQLYGYTF; CDR3 DNA: TGTGCCAGCAGCTTAAGTTTACTGAATCAACTCTATGGCTACACCTTC; D gene: .; V gene: TRBV7-2; J gene: TRBJ1-2; clone size: many
CDR3 protein: CSASQAGEETQYF; CDR3 DNA: TGCAGTGCTTCACAAGCGGGAGAAGAGACCCAGTACTTC; D gene: TRBD2; V gene: TRBV20-1; J gene: TRBJ2-5; clone size: many